This T cell receptor (beta chain) was observed in a study of blood T cell repertoires in COVID-19. Methods used by the authors: Estimates of nucleated cell counts were drawn from the amplification of reference gene primers. The assay was immunoSEQ multiplex PCR, and TCRdb's table has in-frame clones only and misses some. From that table come the V and J calls and clone size; the DNA was used to work out D and trimming. The repertoire holds about 58,000 clones, with 90% as singletons. Trimming shortened V by 4 bases and J by 5 bases, and 9 bases separated the two germline ends. This CDR3 spans 14 amino acids. The germline V gene has CDR1 LNHDA and CDR2 SQIVND (reference sequence).

The sequencing input was peripheral blood. The sequence derives from a man aged 55 to 70 with active COVID-19. The rearrangement uses TRBV19 and TRBJ1-6; a weak D match, TRBD1 (6 bases). The CDR3 DNA reads TGTGCCAGTAGTAACAGGGACCATAATTCACCCCTCCACTTT. It yields the protein CASSNRDHNSPLHF.